These 30 T cell receptor beta chains came from one sample sequenced in a study of graft-versus-host responses after intestinal transplantation. The repertoire was sequenced with immunoSEQ multiplex PCR; TCRdb's copy has only in-frame clones and lacks some. Here the sample spans some 39,000 clones, 85% to 90% being singletons. Specimen: PBMCs, collected 267 days after transplant. Receptor source: a human patient who received an intestinal transplant, so some T cells may come from the graft donor.

The J gene is TRBJ1-1, the V gene TRBV2, with D perhaps TRBD1 (5 bases). The CDR3 is made up of 13 amino acids. Germline V gene data show CDR1 as SNHLY and CDR2 as FYNNEI. The germline V and J ends were trimmed by 7 bases and 7 bases, with 16 bases remaining between them. The CDR3 sequence is CASNPRGASEAFF. In nucleotides, the CDR3 is TGTGCCAGCAATCCCCGAGGGGCAAGTGAAGCTTTCTTT.

V gene TRBV15 combines with J gene TRBJ2-7; TRBD1 aligns across 8 bases. The CDR3 spans 13 residues. The J segment lost 5 bases and the V segment lost 9 bases, leaving 9 bases of the junction unmatched. Germline loops: CDR1 LNHNV, CDR2 YYDKDF (reference sequence). CDR3 in DNA: TGTGCCACGGGTGAAGACAGGGGCGACGAGCAGTACTTC. Residues: CATGEDRGDEQYF.

This sequence joins TRBV15 and TRBJ2-3, with 9 positions matching TRBD1. Per germline, CDR1 LNHNV and CDR2 YYDKDF (reference sequence). The CDR3 is 18 residues long. The V and J ends lost 3 bases and 0 bases, in that order; junction bases with no gene match: 10. The CDR3: CATSRALPTGGSTDTQYF. For the CDR3, the DNA is TGTGCCACCAGCAGGGCCCTCCCCACAGGGGGCAGCACAGATACGCAGTATTTT.

This chain connects TRBV6-5 to TRBJ2-7; 11 bases line up with TRBD2. V shed 7 bases and J 3 bases; nucleotides not matched to a gene: 5. Germline CDR1 reads MNHEY; CDR2 reads SVGAGI. The CDR3 runs 14 residues. The CDR3 is CASTKTSGVYEQYF. CDR3 bases: TGTGCCAGCACCAAGACTAGCGGGGTCTACGAGCAGTACTTC.

This clone showed up just a few times. At one end, the junction sequence differs from germline, possibly due to a read error. This sequence joins TRBV6-1 and TRBJ2-6; 8 bases match TRBD2. The CDR3 loop spans 21 amino acids. Germline assignment: CDR1 MNHNS and CDR2 SASEGT. The CDR3 spells CASSKAHLRLAGSVGANVLTF. The CDR3 region has the DNA TGTGCCAGCAGTAAAGCCCACCTTAGGTTAGCGGGGTCTGTTGGGGCCAACGTCCTGACTTTC.

This clone was recorded only once. The V and J genes are TRBV10-3 and TRBJ2-2; the D gene is possibly TRBD2 (6 bases). Trimming took 5 bases from V and 6 from J, leaving 16 bases between them. This CDR3 is built from 15 residues. CDR1 is ENHRY and CDR2 is SYGVKD in the germline V gene. The CDR3 protein is CAISPQLASAGELFF. The DNA of the CDR3 is TGTGCCATCAGTCCTCAACTAGCATCGGCCGGGGAGCTGTTTTTT.

This clone has only a few counts. The chain links TRBV6-4 to TRBJ2-3, with D possibly being TRBD1 or TRBD2 (6 bases each). This CDR3 is 14 amino acids long. Germline V CDR1 and CDR2: MRHNA, SNTAGT. V lost 3 bases to trimming and J lost 2 bases, with 9 bases between them. Here the CDR3 reads CASSEGGPTDTQYF. CDR3 DNA: TGTGCCAGCAGTGAAGGGGGGCCCACAGATACGCAGTATTTT.

The chain has TRBV5-6 and TRBJ2-7, with 11 bases identical to TRBD1. The CDR3 is made up of 17 amino acids. V lost 1 base and J lost 4; bases outside the gene matches: 10. The germline CDR1 and CDR2 sequences are SGHDT and YYEEEE. CDR3 DNA: TGTGCCAGCAGCTTGAGGACAGGGGGCCCCCCCGTTTACGAGCAGTACTTC. Its protein is CASSLRTGGPPVYEQYF.

The chain carries TRBV9 and TRBJ1-3, with D hard to call. CDR1 and CDR2 (germline): SGDLS, YYNGEE. The CDR3 contains 15 residues. Trimming pared 0 bases from V and 0 bases from J, leaving 7 bases between. The CDR3 DNA follows: TGTGCCAGCAGCGTAGAAGGCCTCTCTGGAAACACCATATATTTT. It specifies CASSVEGLSGNTIYF.

The chain couples TRBV19 to TRBJ1-1; 10 bases agree with TRBD1. Trimming took 3 bases from V and 2 from J; bases not matched to a gene: 6. CDR3 length equals 16 residues. Germline V CDR1 and CDR2: LNHDA, SQIVND (reference sequence). The DNA for the CDR3 is TGTGCCAGTAGTATTGAGACAGGGGGCCTAAACACTGAAGCTTTCTTT. Translated: CASSIETGGLNTEAFF.

The chain links TRBV6-6 to TRBJ2-3; D is perhaps TRBD2 (6 bases). The CDR3 loop spans 15 amino acids. The germline V gene has CDR1 MNHNY and CDR2 SVGAGI (reference sequence). V dropped 7 bases and J dropped 2 bases, with 16 bases sitting between them. The CDR3 DNA sequence: TGTGCCAGCAACCCCCGGGCGGGATTCACAGATACGCAGTATTTT. Its protein product is CASNPRAGFTDTQYF.

The chain couples TRBV7-2 to TRBJ2-5; 10 bases map to TRBD2. Germline V gene sequence: CDR1 SGHTA, CDR2 FQGNSA. The CDR3 is 15 amino acids. The V and J ends lost 3 bases and 5 bases, in that order; junction bases with no gene match: 6. As DNA, the CDR3 is TGTGCCAGCAGCTTTCAAGCGGGGGGGCTGGAGACCCAGTACTTC. Translation gives CASSFQAGGLETQYF.

The gene calls are TRBV9 and TRBJ1-1; D not certain. In germline, CDR1 is SGDLS, CDR2 YYNGEE. The ends were cut back, 4 bases at V and 2 bases at J, with 15 bases in the middle. This CDR3 region has 15 residues. This CDR3 reads CASSPRVEENTEAFF. As DNA, the CDR3 is TGTGCCAGCAGCCCCCGCGTGGAGGAAAACACTGAAGCTTTCTTT.

V and J are TRBV7-2 and TRBJ1-2, with unresolved D. V gave up 1 base and J gave up 8 bases, with 11 bases separating them. The CDR3 runs 13 residues. CDR1 is SGHTA and CDR2 is FQGNSA in the germline V gene. The CDR3 protein is CASSLGGVRGYTF. CDR3 in DNA: TGTGCCAGCAGCTTAGGAGGCGTACGAGGCTACACCTTC. The full variable domain, rest sourced from reference TRBV7-2 and TRBJ1-2, is GAGVSQSPSNKVTEKGKDVELRCDPISGHTALYWYRQSLGQGLEFLIYFQGNSAPDKSGLPSDRFSAERTGGSVSTLTIQRTQQEDSAVYLCASSLGGVRGYTFGSGTRLTVV.

The CDR3 loop reads CASSLGTGYEQYF. CDR3 sequence (DNA): TGTGCCAGCAGCTTAGGGACAGGCTACGAGCAGTACTTC. V and J are TRBV7-3 and TRBJ2-7; 8 bases are a match to TRBD1. Per germline, CDR1 SGHTA and CDR2 FQGTGA. The V segment lost 2 bases and the J segment 3 bases; nucleotides outside the gene matches: 0. The CDR3 is made up of 13 amino acids.

This CDR3 reads CASSLRLAGGGETQYF. The CDR3, as DNA: TGCGCCAGCAGCTTGCGGTTAGCGGGGGGCGGTGAGACCCAGTACTTC. The gene calls are TRBV5-1 and TRBJ2-5; 10 nucleotides align to TRBD2. The CDR3 is 16 amino acids. V shed 1 base, J shed 5 bases, and the junction held 8 bases outside the gene matches. Germline-derived CDR1 and CDR2 are SGHRS and YFSETQ.

V and J are TRBV9 and TRBJ2-1, with D possibly called TRBD1 or TRBD2 (5 bases each). The germline CDR1 and CDR2 sequences are SGDLS and YYNGEE. V lost 0 bases, J lost 0 bases, and 10 bases lay in between. The CDR3 is made up of 16 amino acids. This chain's CDR3 is CASSVALGDSYNEQFF. CDR3 DNA sequence: TGTGCCAGCAGCGTAGCTCTGGGGGACTCCTACAATGAGCAGTTCTTC.

The chain employs TRBV7-9 and TRBJ2-3; maybe TRBD2 (6 bases). CDR1 is SEHNR, CDR2 FQNEAQ, per germline (reference sequence). This CDR3 is built from 15 residues. V was cut by 5 bases and J by 8 bases, with 20 bases left in between. CDR3 coding DNA: TGTGCCAGCAGCCGAGAGACGGTGTTCGGGGGTACGCAGTATTTT. As protein: CASSRETVFGGTQYF. Together with reference TRBV7-9 and TRBJ2-3, the CDR3 gives the full variable domain: DTGVSQNPRHKITKRGQNVTFRCDPISEHNRLYWYRQTLGQGPEFLTYFQNEAQLEKSRLLSDRFSAERPKGSFSTLEIQRTEQGDSAMYLCASSRETVFGGTQYFGPGTRLTVL.

This clone was observed a handful of times. V is TRBV15 and J is TRBJ1-2; D not certain. The CDR3 totals 13 residues. Per germline, CDR1 LNHNV and CDR2 YYDKDF (reference sequence). Trimming left V 1 base short and J 6 bases short, with 9 bases between. CDR3 bases: TGTGCCACCAGCAGAGGGAAAGGGCATGGCTACACCTTC. Protein product: CATSRGKGHGYTF.

Remarks on this clone: Other nucleotide sequences from this sample produce the same CDR3. The chain carries TRBV7-9 and TRBJ1-1; the match to TRBD1 covers 7 bases. CDR1 is SEHNR and CDR2 is FQNEAQ in the germline V gene (reference sequence). V lost 1 base, J lost 4 bases, and 6 bases stayed unmatched. The CDR3 length is 15 residues. CDR3 region: CASSLGTGRGTEAFF. The CDR3 DNA is TGTGCCAGCAGCTTAGGGACAGGACGTGGCACTGAAGCTTTCTTT.

Note on this clone: Sequence at one end of the junction differs from germline and may be a read error. V and J are TRBV5-1 and TRBJ1-1; D ambiguous. The CDR3 contains 15 residues. Germline V lookup: CDR1 SGHRS, CDR2 YFSETQ. CDR3 sequence (DNA): TGCGCCAGCAGATTGGCCGCCTGGGCCAACACTGAAGCTTTCTTT. This sequence encodes CASRLAAWANTEAFF. The variable domain in full, with the rest retrieved from reference TRBV5-1 and TRBJ1-1, is KAGVTQTPRYLIKTRGQQVTLSCSPISGHRSVSWYQQTPGQGLQFLFEYFSETQRNKGNFPGRFSGRQFSNSRSEMNVSTLELGDSALYLCASRLAAWANTEAFFGQGTRLTVV.

The V and J genes are TRBV9 and TRBJ1-1, with D unclear. Germline V gene data show CDR1 as SGDLS and CDR2 as YYNGEE. The ends were cut back, 0 bases at V and 5 bases at J, with 8 bases in the middle. This CDR3 is 13 amino acids long. CDR3 in amino acids: CASSVAEGTEAFF. DNA of the CDR3: TGTGCCAGCAGCGTAGCTGAGGGAACTGAAGCTTTCTTT. The whole variable domain, remainder taken from reference TRBV9 and TRBJ1-1, is DSGVTQTPKHLITATGQRVTLRCSPRSGDLSVYWYQQSLDQGLQFLIQYYNGEERAKGNILERFSAQQFPDLHSELNLSSLELGDSALYFCASSVAEGTEAFFGQGTRLTVV.

The gene calls are TRBV2 and TRBJ1-5; no firm D call. CDR1 SNHLY and CDR2 FYNNEI come from the germline V gene. The CDR3 has 13 amino acids. V was clipped by 5 bases and J by 9 bases, with 14 bases between them. The CDR3: CASSLGIEGPQHF. In DNA form, the CDR3 reads TGTGCCAGCAGTTTAGGCATTGAGGGGCCCCAGCATTTT.

This chain uses TRBV6-6 with TRBJ1-5, with unresolved D. Germline lookup yields CDR1 MNHNY and CDR2 SVGAGI (reference sequence). Trimming pared 1 base from V and 8 bases from J, leaving 15 bases between. The CDR3 is 15 residues long. CDR3 bases: TGTGCCAGCAGTTACTTGGTATCCTCTTGGGAGCCCCAGCATTTT. It specifies CASSYLVSSWEPQHF.

This chain uses TRBV7-8 with TRBJ1-1, with D possibly matching TRBD1 (5 bases). There are 12 residues in the CDR3. The germline gives CDR1 SGHVS, CDR2 FQNEAQ. V lost 0 bases and J 11 bases, leaving 10 bases between the germline ends. This CDR3 reads CASSLAGREAFF. The CDR3 bases are TGTGCCAGCAGCTTAGCTGGCAGGGAGGCTTTCTTT.

This rearrangement joins TRBV4-2 to TRBJ2-7, with D tentatively TRBD1 (5 bases). Germline V gives CDR1 LGHNA, CDR2 YNFKEQ. Deletions cut 1 base from V and 2 bases from J, with 12 bases between. CDR3 length equals 15 residues. CDR3 sequence reads: CASSQGGFLTYEQYF. CDR3 DNA: TGTGCCAGCAGCCAAGGGGGCTTCCTCACCTACGAGCAGTACTTC.

In this sample, this clone turned up a few times. The V gene is TRBV6-6, the J gene TRBJ1-4, with a possible D match to TRBD1 (5 bases). Between the trimmed V and J ends, which lost 4 bases and 5 bases, there was a span of 11 bases. The V gene's germline CDR1 is MNHNY and CDR2 SVGAGI (reference sequence). This CDR3 contains 14 residues. CDR3 DNA sequence: TGTGCCAGCAGTTCCCGGGGCCGCAATGAAAAACTGTTTTTT. Translating gives CASSSRGRNEKLFF.

The V and J genes are TRBV7-9 and TRBJ2-7, with unresolved D. The CDR3 runs 12 residues. Germline V gene data show CDR1 as SEHNR and CDR2 as FQNEAQ (reference sequence). The V and J ends lost 4 bases and 7 bases respectively, with 11 bases between them. The CDR3 here is CASSSLSGEQYF. Here the CDR3 DNA reads TGTGCCAGCAGCTCCCTTAGTGGTGAGCAGTACTTC.

This clone appeared a single time. The V call is TRBV7-9, the J call TRBJ2-1, with D uncertain. The CDR3 runs 13 residues. The V gene's germline CDR1 is SEHNR and CDR2 FQNEAQ (reference sequence). Trimming cost V 1 base and J 4 bases, with 5 bases left between them. CDR3 in amino acids: CASSLEPYNEQFF. The CDR3 coding sequence is TGTGCCAGCAGCTTAGAACCGTACAATGAGCAGTTCTTC.

The chain carries TRBV27 and TRBJ1-6, with D possibly matching TRBD1 (5 bases). CDR1 and CDR2 from the germline V gene are MNHEY and SMNVEV (reference sequence). This CDR3 has 15 residues. V was pared by 1 base and J by 6 bases, with 10 bases between. The CDR3 DNA reads as TGTGCCAGCAGTTTATGGGGGACGGGTAATTCACCCCTCCACTTT. Translated: CASSLWGTGNSPLHF.